A single sample is the source of the 31 T cell receptor beta chains below, sequenced in a study of response to subunit inactivated influenza vaccine. Each CDR3 protein gets one entry after TCRdb re-called the RT-PCR reads with MiXCR. The sample has about 520,000 distinct CDR3 sequences, about 25% seen once. The source material was CD4+ T cells sorted from PBMCs, sampled less than 6 days after vaccination. The receptors here all came from a man aged 50 or older who received an inactivated influenza vaccine.

This clonotype has more than one count but fewer than ten. This chain uses TRBV5-1 with TRBJ2-2; 10 nucleotides line up with TRBD1. V trimming: 4 bases; J trimming: 5 bases; junction bases outside the gene matches: 5. CDR1 is SGHRS and CDR2 is YFSETQ in the germline V gene. The CDR3 totals 15 residues. CDR3 nucleotides: TGCGCCAGCAGCGCCGGGACAGGGGAAACCGGGGAGCTGTTTTTT. Its translation is CASSAGTGETGELFF.

The chain carries TRBV20-1 and TRBJ2-2; D unclear. Germline-derived CDR1 and CDR2 are DFQATT and SNEGSKA (reference sequence). CDR3 length: 10 residues. The V and J ends lost 4 bases and 7 bases respectively, with 4 bases between them. In DNA form, the CDR3 reads TGCAGTGCTATATACGGGGAGCTGTTTTTT. It yields the protein CSAIYGELFF.

The chain links TRBV3-1 to TRBJ2-1; D ambiguous. Per germline, CDR1 LGHDT and CDR2 YNNKEL (reference sequence). CDR3 length: 13 amino acids. Trimming shortened V by 1 base and J by 5 bases, and 6 bases separated the two germline ends. CDR3 sequence reads: CASSQVRDNEQFF. DNA for the CDR3: TGTGCCAGCAGCCAAGTCCGAGACAATGAGCAGTTCTTC.

This clonotype was seen only a few times. The rearrangement joins TRBV20-1 to TRBJ2-1, with D possibly being TRBD2 (6 bases). V lost 5 bases to trimming and J lost 10 bases, with 18 bases between them. CDR3 size: 13 residues. Germline V gene sequence: CDR1 DFQATT, CDR2 SNEGSKA (reference sequence). The CDR3 coding sequence is TGCAGTGCTGTAGTAGCCCCGGGGGTAGAGCAGTTCTTC. It specifies CSAVVAPGVEQFF.

This clonotype was counted ten times or more. The chain is built from TRBV3-1 and TRBJ2-7, with D perhaps matching TRBD2 (6 bases). The CDR3 extends over 12 amino acids. Trimming shortened V by 3 bases and J by 7 bases, and 10 bases separated the two germline ends. CDR1 and CDR2 from the germline V gene are LGHDT and YNNKEL (reference sequence). The CDR3 coding sequence is TGTGCCAGCAGCCAGATGGAGGGAGAGCAGTACTTC. Encoded protein: CASSQMEGEQYF.

The CDR3 coding sequence is TGTGCCAGCAGTGGGACCACTGAAGCTTTCTTT. It encodes CASSGTTEAFF. V and J are TRBV6-5 and TRBJ1-1; possible D gene TRBD1, 5 bases. With 5 bases removed from V and 4 bases from J, the gap between germline ends came to 5 bases. The CDR3 has 11 residues. Looked up from germline, CDR1 is MNHEY and CDR2 is SVGAGI.

This sequence joins TRBV27 and TRBJ1-1, with unresolved D. The germline V gene encodes CDR1 MNHEY and CDR2 SMNVEV (reference sequence). Trimming cost V 3 bases and J 1 base, with 9 bases left between them. The CDR3 length is 14 residues. The CDR3: CASSFSAGNTEAFF. The CDR3 DNA follows: TGTGCCAGCAGTTTCTCGGCAGGGAACACTGAAGCTTTCTTT.

A few counts support this clonotype. The chain's CDR3 is CASRAQGASYGYTF. The CDR3 DNA is TGTGCCAGCAGGGCACAGGGGGCGAGCTATGGCTACACCTTC. This chain joins TRBV7-9 and TRBJ1-2, with 9 bases lining up with TRBD1. The V and J ends lost 6 bases and 4 bases, in that order; junction bases with no gene match: 6. CDR1 is SEHNR, CDR2 FQNEAQ, per germline (reference sequence). The CDR3 is made up of 14 amino acids.

This clonotype turned up a few times. This chain connects TRBV20-1 to TRBJ2-1, with D perhaps TRBD2 (7 bases). Germline-derived CDR1 and CDR2 are DFQATT and SNEGSKA (reference sequence). V lost 2 bases, J lost 9 bases, and 17 bases lay in between. The length of the CDR3 is 14 residues. CDR3 sequence (DNA): TGCAGTGCTAGAAGGCAGGGGAGGGAAGGTGAGCAGTTCTTC. As protein: CSARRQGREGEQFF.

CDR3 nucleotide sequence: TGCAGTGCAAGCAACAGGAGGGGGGCTACCTACGAGCAGTACTTC. Protein: CSASNRRGATYEQYF. The chain employs TRBV20-1 and TRBJ2-7, with D perhaps matching TRBD1 or TRBD2 (6 bases each). The CDR3 is made up of 15 amino acids. CDR1 is DFQATT, CDR2 SNEGSKA, per germline (reference sequence). The V end was cut by 6 bases, the J end by 2 bases, with 20 bases between.

This clonotype was detected only a few times. The chain links TRBV4-2 to TRBJ2-4, with a tentative D call TRBD2 (5 bases). Deletions cut 0 bases from V and 0 bases from J, with 6 bases between. Looked up from germline, CDR1 is LGHNA and CDR2 is YNFKEQ. CDR3 size: 15 residues. CDR3 region: CASSQERAAKNIQYF. In DNA form, the CDR3 reads TGTGCCAGCAGCCAAGAGCGGGCAGCCAAAAACATTCAGTACTTC.

The rearrangement links TRBV5-1 to TRBJ2-7; TRBD2 matches 10 bases. The ends lost 0 bases at V and 4 bases at J; junction bases unmatched: 7. This CDR3 spans 16 amino acids. Germline CDR1 is SGHRS and CDR2 is YFSETQ. The CDR3 sequence is CASSLGTSGGGYEQYF. The CDR3 DNA reads TGCGCCAGCAGCTTGGGGACTAGCGGAGGGGGGTACGAGCAGTACTTC.

The chain combines TRBV5-5 with TRBJ2-7, with D maybe TRBD2 (6 bases). The length of the CDR3 is 16 residues. Germline assignment: CDR1 SGHKS and CDR2 YYEKEE (reference sequence). Trimming left V 0 bases short and J 0 bases short, with 13 bases between. CDR3 coding DNA: TGTGCCAGCAGCTTGGGGGGTGCGGGGATCTCCTACGAGCAGTACTTC. The encoded protein is CASSLGGAGISYEQYF.

This clonotype was observed many times. The chain's CDR3 is CASSLAHGTGTLHF. CDR3 nucleotide sequence: TGTGCCAGCAGCTTAGCGCATGGGACAGGGACCCTCCACTTT. The chain carries TRBV7-2 and TRBJ1-6, with 9 bases fitting TRBD1. This CDR3 has 14 amino acids. Germline loops: CDR1 SGHTA, CDR2 FQGNSA. Trimming at V came to 0 bases and at J to 14 bases, leaving 5 bases not matched to a gene.

This chain joins TRBV6-1 and TRBJ2-7; 8 bases agree with TRBD2. CDR3 size: 15 residues. Germline V lookup: CDR1 MNHNS, CDR2 SASEGT. Losses at the gene ends were 6 bases for V and 0 bases for J; bases not matched to a gene: 7. In DNA, the CDR3 is TGTGCCAGCAGCCTTAGCGGGACCTACTCCTACGAGCAGTACTTC. It translates to CASSLSGTYSYEQYF.

The V call is TRBV12-3 or TRBV12-4, the J call TRBJ2-1, with 10 nucleotides matching TRBD2. The V segment lost 4 bases and the J segment 7 bases; nucleotides outside the gene matches: 7. The CDR3 has 15 residues. DNA of the CDR3: TGTGCCAGCAGTTCCGGACTAGCGGCCAGGAATGAGCAGTTCTTC. Encoded protein: CASSSGLAARNEQFF.

This clonotype was seen a handful of times. The chain joins TRBV6-5 to TRBJ1-1; 9 bases map to TRBD1. V lost 2 bases, J lost 11 bases, and 3 bases stayed unmatched. This CDR3 is built from 12 residues. Per the germline V gene, CDR1 is MNHEY and CDR2 is SVGAGI. The CDR3 nucleotides read TGTGCCAGCAGTTACGGGGACAGGGTTGCTTTCTTT. Translating it yields CASSYGDRVAFF.

The V gene is TRBV9, the J gene TRBJ2-1, with no clear D. Looked up from germline, CDR1 is SGDLS and CDR2 is YYNGEE. V was shortened by 3 bases and J by 1 base, with 8 bases between the two germline ends. The CDR3 spans 14 residues. The CDR3 region is CASSATPSYNEQFF. The DNA of the CDR3 is TGTGCCAGCAGCGCGACCCCTTCCTACAATGAGCAGTTCTTC.

V usage is TRBV7-6 and J usage is TRBJ2-5; possibly TRBD1 for D (8 bases). CDR3 length: 16 residues. Germline V lookup: CDR1 SGHVS, CDR2 FNYEAQ. Trimming removed 6 bases from V and 2 bases from J, with 19 bases in between. CDR3 in DNA: TGTGCCAGCAGGGGGGGGACAGGACGACTACAAGAGACCCAGTACTTC. Its translation is CASRGGTGRLQETQYF.

In its sample, this clonotype was seen a few times. CDR3 nucleotides: TGTGCCAGCAGCCCCCTCGGGGAGCGGCTATATCTGCGGAATGAGCAGTTCTTC. Translation: CASSPLGERLYLRNEQFF. The gene calls are TRBV7-8 and TRBJ2-1; tentatively, D is TRBD2 (5 bases). The CDR3 contains 18 residues. V gave up 5 bases and J gave up 7 bases, with 27 bases separating them. Per germline, CDR1 SGHVS and CDR2 FQNEAQ.

CDR3 residues: CASSPRTTGTDTQYF. Written as DNA, the CDR3 is TGTGCCAGCAGCCCCCGGACTACCGGAACAGATACGCAGTATTTT. The rearrangement uses TRBV7-6 and TRBJ2-3, with D possibly TRBD2 on 6 matching bases. V lost 5 bases and J lost 3, with 15 bases in between. Per the germline V gene, CDR1 is SGHVS and CDR2 is FNYEAQ. The CDR3 loop spans 15 amino acids.

This clonotype was found a few times. The V call is TRBV10-2, the J call TRBJ2-3, with 10 bases that match TRBD2. This CDR3 spans 13 amino acids. The J segment lost 5 bases and the V segment lost 7 bases, leaving 3 bases of the junction unmatched. Looked up from germline, CDR1 is WSHSY and CDR2 is SAAADI. CDR3 region: CASKAGGQDTQYF. CDR3 DNA sequence: TGCGCCAGCAAAGCGGGGGGGCAAGATACGCAGTATTTT.

The table lists this clonotype with many counts. J is TRBJ1-5 and V is TRBV29-1, with D maybe TRBD1 (5 bases). Germline loops: CDR1 SQVTM, CDR2 ANQGSEA. The V gene lost 4 bases and the J gene lost 4 bases, with 11 bases spanning the gap. The CDR3 length is 13 residues. Here the CDR3 reads CSVGEWGNQPQHF. As DNA, the CDR3 is TGCAGCGTTGGGGAGTGGGGGAATCAGCCCCAGCATTTT.

On this clonotype: The junction and the germline gene differ at one end; a read error may be behind it. CDR3 loop: CSADPTSYNEQSF. CDR3 nucleotide sequence: TGCAGTGCGGACCCGACTAGTTACAATGAGCAGTCCTTC. The chain uses TRBV20-1 and TRBJ2-1; a possible D gene is TRBD2 (6 bases). This CDR3 contains 13 residues. CDR1 is DFQATT and CDR2 is SNEGSKA in the germline V gene (reference sequence).

This clonotype has more than one count but fewer than ten. The V call is TRBV10-3, the J call TRBJ2-5, with TRBD1 matching over 7 bases. Germline values: CDR1 ENHRY, CDR2 SYGVKD. The CDR3 extends over 16 amino acids. V trimming: 4 bases; J trimming: 4 bases; junction bases outside the gene matches: 12. The CDR3 DNA sequence: TGTGCCATCAGTGCCGACCGACAGGGTCAACGAGAGACCCAGTACTTC. This translates into CAISADRQGQRETQYF.

The gene calls are TRBV20-1 and TRBJ2-3; D might be TRBD2 (7 bases). V was shortened by 0 bases and J by 0 bases, with 13 bases between the two germline ends. CDR1 is DFQATT, CDR2 SNEGSKA, per germline (reference sequence). The CDR3 runs 16 residues. CDR3 DNA sequence: TGCAGTGCTAGAGATCCGGGGGGCCCAAGCACAGATACGCAGTATTTT. It codes for CSARDPGGPSTDTQYF.

The sample holds a few counts of this clonotype. The chain joins TRBV20-1 to TRBJ2-7; perhaps TRBD2 as D (6 bases). Germline V lookup: CDR1 DFQATT, CDR2 SNEGSKA (reference sequence). The CDR3 loop spans 13 amino acids. V gave up 0 bases and J gave up 3 bases, with 9 bases separating them. The CDR3 bases are TGCAGTGCTAGAGATCCTAGCGACTACGAGCAGTACTTC. This gives the protein CSARDPSDYEQYF.

In its sample, this clonotype was seen many times. The V gene is TRBV5-1, the J gene TRBJ2-7; D might be TRBD2 (5 bases). This CDR3 has 13 amino acids. Trimming took off 1 base at V and 3 bases at J, with 8 bases between the two ends. Germline CDR1 SGHRS, CDR2 YFSETQ. The CDR3 DNA is TGCGCCAGCAGCTTGAACGGGAACTACGAGCAGTACTTC. Translation gives CASSLNGNYEQYF.

This clonotype has only a few counts. V usage is TRBV20-1 and J usage is TRBJ2-1; D unclear. Trimming cost V 4 bases and J 7 bases, with 11 bases left between them. Germline V CDR1 and CDR2: DFQATT, SNEGSKA (reference sequence). This CDR3 comprises 12 residues. CDR3 region: CSATPQLNEQFF. The DNA for the CDR3 is TGCAGTGCTACTCCCCAATTGAATGAGCAGTTCTTC.

The chain joins TRBV6-2 or TRBV6-3 to TRBJ2-5, with D possibly matching TRBD2 (5 bases). Germline CDR1 and CDR2: MNHEY and SVGEGT. The CDR3 runs to 14 residues. Trimming removed 8 bases at V and 1 base at J, with 14 bases between. In nucleotides, the CDR3 is TGTGCCAGCTCGCAGCGGAGACCCCAAGAGACCCAGTACTTC. As protein: CASSQRRPQETQYF.

This rearrangement joins TRBV29-1 to TRBJ1-3; the D gene is possibly TRBD1 (5 bases). The CDR3 extends over 13 amino acids. Trimming stripped 6 bases from V and 2 bases from J, with 11 bases between. From germline, CDR1 is SQVTM and CDR2 ANQGSEA. CDR3 DNA: TGCAGCGTGATGCAGGGTACTGGAAACACCATATATTTT. Translation gives CSVMQGTGNTIYF.